This T cell receptor (beta chain) was captured by sequencing in a study of naive and memory T cell subsets. The treatment is: skin biopsy from PPD injection site in Mantoux-positive individual. The library had UMIs added by 3' ligation of an oligonucleotide to TCR cDNA. With 5 bases clipped from V and 4 bases from J, the junction kept 10 bases outside the gene matches. The CDR3 length is 15 residues. Germline loops: CDR1 SGHTA, CDR2 FQGNSA. Amplification of ligated cDNA took four PCR rounds with SP2 and nested alpha and beta constant primers. Via MiXCR, TCRdb re-called the UMI-ligation and nested PCR reads, giving one row per CDR3 protein. The sample records about 24,000 distinct CDR3 sequences, around 6% being singletons. Overall study results and limits: More TCRs at tuberculin sites were read as hypersensitivity T cell infiltration.

This clonotype is medium-sized within its sample. Its antigen is not identified. The chain uses TRBV7-2 and TRBJ2-7; 8 bases agree with TRBD2. This material consisted of skin, taken from a tuberculin skin test site. The TCR originated in an adult in good health. CDR3 loop: CASSLREGVDYEQYF. CDR3 bases: TGTGCCAGCAGCCTACGGGAGGGCGTCGATTACGAGCAGTACTTC.